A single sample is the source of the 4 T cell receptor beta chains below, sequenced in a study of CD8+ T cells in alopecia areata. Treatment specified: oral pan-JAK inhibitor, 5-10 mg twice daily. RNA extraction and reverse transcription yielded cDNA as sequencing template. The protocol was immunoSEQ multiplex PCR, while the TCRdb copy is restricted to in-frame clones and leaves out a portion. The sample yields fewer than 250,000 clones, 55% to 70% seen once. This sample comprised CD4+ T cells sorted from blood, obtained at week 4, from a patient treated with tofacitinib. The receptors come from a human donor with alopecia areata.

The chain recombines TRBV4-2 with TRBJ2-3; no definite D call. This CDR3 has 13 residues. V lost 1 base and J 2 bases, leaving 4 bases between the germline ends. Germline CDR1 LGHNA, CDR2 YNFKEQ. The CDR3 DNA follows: TGTGCCAGCAGCCAAGCCCACACAGATACGCAGTATTTT. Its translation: CASSQAHTDTQYF.

CDR3 residues: CASSLAGTGVYTEAFF. The CDR3 DNA reads TGTGCCAGCAGCCTCGCCGGGACAGGGGTTTATACTGAAGCTTTCTTT. The chain couples TRBV7-9 to TRBJ1-1; 10 positions agree with TRBD1. This CDR3 region has 16 residues. V was pared by 5 bases and J by 5 bases, with 11 bases of the junction left unmatched. Germline CDR1 reads SEHNR; CDR2 reads FQNEAQ (reference sequence).

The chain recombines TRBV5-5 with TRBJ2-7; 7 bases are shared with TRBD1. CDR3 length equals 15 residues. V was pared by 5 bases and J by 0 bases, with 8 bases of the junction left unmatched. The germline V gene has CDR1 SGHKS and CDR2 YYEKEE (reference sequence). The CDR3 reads CASRFDRASSYEQYF. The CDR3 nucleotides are TGTGCCAGCAGGTTCGACAGGGCGAGCTCCTACGAGCAGTACTTC.

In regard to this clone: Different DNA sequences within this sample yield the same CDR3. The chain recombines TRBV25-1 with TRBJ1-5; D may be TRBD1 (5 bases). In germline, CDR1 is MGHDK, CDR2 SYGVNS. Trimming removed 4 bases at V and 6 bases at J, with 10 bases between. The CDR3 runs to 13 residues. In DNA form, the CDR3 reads TGTGCCAGCAGTGGTCCAGGGACTCAGCCCCAGCATTTT. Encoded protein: CASSGPGTQPQHF. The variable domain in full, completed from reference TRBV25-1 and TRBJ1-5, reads EADIYQTPRYLVIGTGKKITLECSQTMGHDKMYWYQQDPGMELHLIHYSYGVNSTEKGDLSSESTVSRIRTEHFPLTLESARPSHTSQYLCASSGPGTQPQHFGDGTRLSIL.